This TCR beta chain was identified during a study of T cells in Graves' hyperthyroidism and ophthalmopathy. Many counts were recorded for this clonotype. This CDR3 contains 15 residues. From germline, CDR1 is SEHNR and CDR2 FQNEAQ (reference sequence). Deletions cut 4 bases from V and 4 bases from J, with 13 bases between. The source material, RNA transcripts, was used to amplify TCR beta CDR3 regions. HTBI primers were the set used in a first-round RT-PCR of the TCR CDR3. TCRdb ran MiXCR on the multiplex PCR reads and lists one entry per CDR3 protein. The repertoire holds around 290,000 distinct CDR3 sequences, with roughly 13% as singletons.

The origin of this receptor is a woman in her thirties with Graves' hyperthyroidism that later progressed to Graves' ophthalmopathy. Sequenced sample: blood. The chain combines TRBV7-9 with TRBJ2-2; D might be TRBD2 (5 bases). In DNA, the CDR3 is TGTGCCAGCAGCTCCTTTCGGGGATCCACCGGGGAGCTGTTTTTT. This codes for CASSSFRGSTGELFF.